The source of this TCR beta chain is a study of blood T cell repertoires in COVID-19. Study-wide background: COVID-19 samples, acute and convalescent, were from the United States, Italy and Spain. Sources were T cells, B-cell-depleted T cells, or PBMCs; the material itself was cDNA or gDNA.

Under the authors' procedure: Amplification with reference gene primers provided the estimates of nucleated cell counts. Here immunoSEQ multiplex PCR was the method, and the copy in TCRdb shows in-frame clones only, minus some. The V and J calls and clone size were taken over from that table, and D and trimming were inferred from the DNA. The profile covers 40,000 or so clones, with around 90% appearing a single time and less than 30% taken by the ten largest. V was clipped by 3 bases and J by 7 bases; unmatched bases: 17. CDR3 length: 17 amino acids. Germline V CDR1 and CDR2: SGHRS, YFSETQ. The rearrangement uses TRBV5-1 and TRBJ2-3; TRBD1 matches 7 bases. Sample: peripheral blood. The sequence was collected from a man aged 60 to 69 with active or convalescent COVID-19. The CDR3, as DNA: TGCGCCAGCAGCTCGACGACAGGGCTAGGGGTGGCGAATACGCAGTATTTT. It encodes CASSSTTGLGVANTQYF. The variable domain in full, with the rest retrieved from reference TRBV5-1 and TRBJ2-3, is KAGVTQTPRYLIKTRGQQVTLSCSPISGHRSVSWYQQTPGQGLQFLFEYFSETQRNKGNFPGRFSGRQFSNSRSEMNVSTLELGDSALYLCASSSTTGLGVANTQYFGPGTRLTVL.